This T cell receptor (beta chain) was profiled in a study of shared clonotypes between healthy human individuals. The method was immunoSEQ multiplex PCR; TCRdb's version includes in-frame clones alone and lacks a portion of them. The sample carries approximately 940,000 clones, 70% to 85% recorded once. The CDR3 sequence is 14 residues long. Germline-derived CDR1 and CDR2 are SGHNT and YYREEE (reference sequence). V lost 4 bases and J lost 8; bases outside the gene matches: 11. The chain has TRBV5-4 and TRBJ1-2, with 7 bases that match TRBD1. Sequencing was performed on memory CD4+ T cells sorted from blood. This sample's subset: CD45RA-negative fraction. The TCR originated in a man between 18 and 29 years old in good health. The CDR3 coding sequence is TGTGCCAGCAGCCTACCGGGACAGAAGACAGGCTACACCTTC. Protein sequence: CASSLPGQKTGYTF.